The rows below give T cell receptor beta chains drawn from one sample of a study of ipilimumab plus nivolumab after autologous stem cell transplantation. TCRdb's copy holds only in-frame clones and misses some; the assay was immunoSEQ multiplex PCR. The table shows 20,000 to 25,000 clones, with nearly 75% occurring only once. The sample here was PBMCs, taken in a trial of ipilimumab plus nivolumab as post-transplant consolidation. The receptors shown here come from a male donor with diffuse large B-cell lymphoma. The CDR3 runs from the conserved cysteine through the conserved F or W. D genes are given only for firm matches. The size field is filled for only some rows; it gives once, few, many or a size class.

j_call: TRBJ2-5
v_call: TRBV5-4
clone_size: .
cdr3_length: 13
d_call: .
cdr3_nt: TGTGCCAGCAGCTTGTCCAACCAAGAGACCCAGTACTTC
cdr3_aa: CASSLSNQETQYF

j_call: TRBJ1-6
v_call: TRBV5-5
clone_size: .
cdr3_length: 16
d_call: .
cdr3_nt: TGTGCCAGCAGCTTGGCAGGGGAGGAGGGATATTCACCCCTCCACTTT
cdr3_aa: CASSLAGEEGYSPLHF

j_call: TRBJ2-3
v_call: TRBV7-8
clone_size: .
cdr3_length: 17
d_call: TRBD1
cdr3_nt: TGTGCCGGGACAGGTGGGACAGGGCGTGTCAACGCAGATACGCAGTATTTT
cdr3_aa: CAGTGGTGRVNADTQYF

j_call: TRBJ2-7
v_call: TRBV6-1
clone_size: .
cdr3_length: 11
d_call: .
cdr3_nt: TGTGCCAGAGGTGAAGGGCGCGAGCAGTACTTC
cdr3_aa: CARGEGREQYF

j_call: TRBJ1-6
v_call: TRBV30
clone_size: .
cdr3_length: 15
d_call: TRBD1
cdr3_nt: TGTGCCTGGAGTGTGGGACAGGGGAGAAATTCACCCCTCCACTTT
cdr3_aa: CAWSVGQGRNSPLHF

j_call: TRBJ2-7
v_call: TRBV15
clone_size: .
cdr3_length: 15
d_call: TRBD1
cdr3_nt: TGTGCCACCAGCCGAGCCGGGACAGGGAGGTACGAGCAGTACTTC
cdr3_aa: CATSRAGTGRYEQYF

j_call: TRBJ2-1
v_call: TRBV10-1
clone_size: few
cdr3_length: 17
d_call: TRBD2
cdr3_nt: TGCGCCAGCAGTGCTAATGTAGGACTAGCGGTCTCCAATGAGCAGTTCTTC
cdr3_aa: CASSANVGLAVSNEQFF

j_call: TRBJ1-1
v_call: TRBV5-1
clone_size: .
cdr3_length: 14
d_call: .
cdr3_nt: TGCGCCAGCGGGCCGGGGGGGCGAGTAACTGAAGCTTTCTTT
cdr3_aa: CASGPGGRVTEAFF

j_call: TRBJ1-2
v_call: TRBV4-1
clone_size: .
cdr3_length: 16
d_call: TRBD1
cdr3_nt: TGCGCCAGCAGTCAGGGACAGGGGCTACCTAACTATGGCTACACCTTC
cdr3_aa: CASSQGQGLPNYGYTF

j_call: TRBJ1-2
v_call: TRBV18
clone_size: once
cdr3_length: 16
d_call: TRBD1
cdr3_nt: TGTGCCAGCTCAACAGGGACAGGAGGAGGGGTCTATGGCTACACCTTC
cdr3_aa: CASSTGTGGGVYGYTF

j_call: TRBJ2-5
v_call: TRBV11-2
clone_size: .
cdr3_length: 13
d_call: .
cdr3_nt: TGTGCCAGCAGCTCCATTTTCCAAGAGACCCAGTACTTC
cdr3_aa: CASSSIFQETQYF

j_call: TRBJ1-6
v_call: TRBV7-3
clone_size: .
cdr3_length: 12
d_call: .
cdr3_nt: TGTGCCAGCAGCTCCCCCGGGGGACCCCTCCACTTT
cdr3_aa: CASSSPGGPLHF

j_call: TRBJ2-7
v_call: TRBV7-8
clone_size: .
cdr3_length: 11
d_call: .
cdr3_nt: TGTGCCAGCAGCTCCACTCGCGAGCAGTACTTC
cdr3_aa: CASSSTREQYF

j_call: TRBJ1-1
v_call: TRBV10-3
clone_size: .
cdr3_length: 14
d_call: .
cdr3_nt: TGTGCCATCAGCCGGGAGGCCAGTTGGGCTGAAGCTTTCTTT
cdr3_aa: CAISREASWAEAFF